The 29 T cell receptor beta chains given below trace back to one sample, sequenced in a study of blood T cell repertoires in COVID-19. TCRdb's table, derived via immunoSEQ multiplex PCR, lists solely in-frame clones and lacks some. The profile shows 250,000 or so clones, roughly four fifths of them singletons. Sequencing was done on a sample of peripheral blood. The source of these receptors is a man aged 45-65 years with acute or convalescent COVID-19.

The rearrangement uses TRBV9 and TRBJ1-3; D is undetermined. Between the trimmed V and J ends, which lost 0 bases and 0 bases, there was a span of 13 bases. Germline V lookup: CDR1 SGDLS, CDR2 YYNGEE. This CDR3 comprises 17 residues. The CDR3 coding sequence is TGTGCCAGCAGCGTAGCTGAGACTCCCAGCTCTGGAAACACCATATATTTT. This encodes CASSVAETPSSGNTIYF.

The sample holds a few counts of this clone. V is TRBV6-5 and J is TRBJ2-7; 10 positions match TRBD1. Germline lookup yields CDR1 MNHEY and CDR2 SVGAGI. This CDR3 has 14 amino acids. Trimming at V came to 7 bases and at J to 3 bases, leaving 6 bases not matched to a gene. In nucleotides, the CDR3 is TGTGCCAGCAAAGAGGGACAGGGGTACTACGAGCAGTACTTC. Its translation: CASKEGQGYYEQYF.

This clone was seen only once. This chain uses TRBV9 with TRBJ1-1; D gene unclear. The V end was cut by 0 bases, the J end by 1 base, with 4 bases between. Germline loops: CDR1 SGDLS, CDR2 YYNGEE. This CDR3 region has 13 residues. The CDR3 sequence is CASSVDTNTEAFF. In DNA form, the CDR3 reads TGTGCCAGCAGCGTAGACACGAACACTGAAGCTTTCTTT. Combining the CDR3 with reference TRBV9 and TRBJ1-1 gives the whole variable domain DSGVTQTPKHLITATGQRVTLRCSPRSGDLSVYWYQQSLDQGLQFLIQYYNGEERAKGNILERFSAQQFPDLHSELNLSSLELGDSALYFCASSVDTNTEAFFGQGTRLTVV.

J is TRBJ1-2 and V is TRBV15; D remains ambiguous. Germline loops: CDR1 LNHNV, CDR2 YYDKDF (reference sequence). With 5 bases removed from V and 7 bases from J, the gap between germline ends came to 17 bases. The CDR3 has 14 residues. This CDR3 reads CATSLRREEGGYTF. The CDR3, as DNA: TGTGCCACCAGCCTCCGACGGGAGGAAGGTGGCTACACCTTC.

The gene calls are TRBV9 and TRBJ1-6; D might be TRBD1 (5 bases). The V gene's germline CDR1 is SGDLS and CDR2 YYNGEE. CDR3 length: 13 residues. The V end was cut by 4 bases, the J end by 7 bases, with 9 bases between. The CDR3 region has the DNA TGTGCCAGCAGCCCCCAGGGCAATTCACCCCTCCACTTT. This translates into CASSPQGNSPLHF.

This chain links TRBV29-1 with TRBJ2-7; a weak D match, TRBD1 (5 bases). The CDR3 covers 14 residues. Per germline, CDR1 SQVTM and CDR2 ANQGSEA. Trimming removed 2 bases at V and 0 bases at J, with 11 bases between. CDR3 in amino acids: CSVELRAPSYEQYF. The CDR3, as DNA: TGCAGCGTTGAACTCAGGGCACCCTCCTACGAGCAGTACTTC.

The chain couples TRBV7-6 to TRBJ2-7; D possibly corresponds to TRBD2 (5 bases). The CDR3 runs 13 residues. V lost 5 bases and J 5 bases, leaving 13 bases between the germline ends. In germline, CDR1 is SGHVS, CDR2 FNYEAQ. CDR3 loop: CASSPWSGNEQYF. CDR3 sequence (DNA): TGTGCCAGCAGCCCCTGGTCGGGGAACGAGCAGTACTTC.

The genes are TRBV30 and TRBJ2-7; TRBD1 agrees at 7 bases. Losses at the gene ends were 5 bases for V and 2 bases for J; bases not matched to a gene: 6. The CDR3 has 13 amino acids. CDR1 is GTSNPN and CDR2 is SVGIG in the germline V gene (reference sequence). DNA of the CDR3: TGTGCCTGGGGCCGGGACAGACCCTACGAGCAGTACTTC. Translated: CAWGRDRPYEQYF.

The CDR3 DNA sequence: TGTGCCAGCAGTTTCCAAGGACAGGGAGTGCGCTACACCTTC. Amino acid sequence: CASSFQGQGVRYTF. The genes are TRBV27 and TRBJ1-2; TRBD1 matches 8 bases. Germline V CDR1 and CDR2: MNHEY, SMNVEV (reference sequence). The CDR3 has 14 amino acids. V trimming: 3 bases; J trimming: 9 bases; junction bases outside the gene matches: 9.

This clone was counted only a few times. The rearrangement uses TRBV6-1 and TRBJ1-6; TRBD1 aligns across 7 bases. V lost 3 bases and J lost 8; bases outside the gene matches: 4. Germline V gene lookup returns CDR1 MNHNS and CDR2 SASEGT. The CDR3 covers 14 residues. For the CDR3, the DNA is TGTGCCAGCAGTGAGAACCAGGGGGATTCACCCCTCCACTTT. Translating it yields CASSENQGDSPLHF.

V usage is TRBV7-8 and J usage is TRBJ2-4; 7 bases fit TRBD1. The CDR3 consists of 14 residues. V trimming: 5 bases; J trimming: 2 bases; junction bases outside the gene matches: 3. The germline CDR1 and CDR2 sequences are SGHVS and FQNEAQ. The CDR3 region has the DNA TGTGCCAGCAGCCAGGGACAGCCCAAAAACATTCAGTACTTC. Amino acids: CASSQGQPKNIQYF.

The rearrangement joins TRBV4-1 to TRBJ2-4, with TRBD1 matching 11 bases. This CDR3 contains 16 residues. V gave up 5 bases and J gave up 9 bases; unmatched junction bases: 12. The germline V gene has CDR1 MGHRA and CDR2 YSYEKL. The CDR3 sequence is CASSTGQGGPNPIQYF. The CDR3 DNA is TGCGCCAGCAGCACGGGACAGGGGGGCCCCAATCCCATTCAGTACTTC.

This clone was counted a few times. The chain couples TRBV5-1 to TRBJ2-1, with 11 bases fitting TRBD2. CDR1 and CDR2 from the germline V gene are SGHRS and YFSETQ. The CDR3 length is 17 residues. The V segment lost 1 base and the J segment 5 bases; nucleotides outside the gene matches: 8. DNA for the CDR3: TGCGCCAGCAGCTTGTTCCTAGCGGGAGGCGCAGACAATGAGCAGTTCTTC. This sequence encodes CASSLFLAGGADNEQFF.

As DNA, the CDR3 is TGCGCCAGCCGCCCCGAGGGAAGTTGGACTGAAGCTTTCTTT. This encodes CASRPEGSWTEAFF. This chain connects TRBV4-1 to TRBJ1-1; D not certain. Germline V lookup: CDR1 MGHRA, CDR2 YSYEKL. The CDR3 totals 14 residues. Trimming stripped 8 bases from V and 5 bases from J, with 18 bases between.

This clone was detected only a few times. This rearrangement joins TRBV25-1 to TRBJ1-2, with TRBD1 matching over 7 bases. V shed 6 bases, J shed 5 bases, and the junction held 3 bases outside the gene matches. This CDR3 comprises 12 residues. The germline gives CDR1 MGHDK, CDR2 SYGVNS. For the CDR3, the DNA is TGTGCCAGCAGGGGACAGATGTATGGCTACACCTTC. Protein: CASRGQMYGYTF.

This clone was counted between two and nine times. CDR3 amino acids: CASSPGGGGSSYEQYF. The CDR3 nucleotides are TGCGCCAGCAGCCCGGGTGGCGGGGGTAGCTCCTACGAGCAGTACTTC. The rearrangement joins TRBV5-1 to TRBJ2-7, with 7 bases matching TRBD2. With 4 bases clipped from V and 0 bases from J, the junction kept 10 bases outside the gene matches. The CDR3 consists of 16 residues. In germline, CDR1 is SGHRS, CDR2 YFSETQ.

The rearrangement links TRBV11-3 to TRBJ2-1; D not resolved. Germline-derived CDR1 and CDR2 are SGHNT and YENEEA. The CDR3 is made up of 14 amino acids. Trimming stripped 1 base from V and 8 bases from J, with 12 bases between. CDR3 region: CASSLVPSRDEQFF. CDR3 nucleotide sequence: TGTGCCAGCAGCTTAGTGCCCTCTCGGGATGAGCAGTTCTTC.

The chain uses TRBV30 and TRBJ2-3; D may be TRBD2 (6 bases). V gave up 0 bases and J gave up 0 bases, with 19 bases separating them. The CDR3 contains 18 residues. In germline, CDR1 is GTSNPN, CDR2 SVGIG (reference sequence). For the CDR3, the DNA is TGTGCCTGGAGTGTGGGGTGGAGGAGGGAGACGAGCACAGATACGCAGTATTTT. It translates to CAWSVGWRRETSTDTQYF.

This clone was recorded a few times. The rearrangement uses TRBV9 and TRBJ2-5, with D possibly TRBD1 on 7 matching bases. This CDR3 is 15 amino acids long. Deletions cut 6 bases from V and 5 bases from J, with 20 bases between. Germline values: CDR1 SGDLS, CDR2 YYNGEE. CDR3 sequence reads: CASNPAGTVFETQYF. For the CDR3, the DNA is TGTGCCAGCAACCCCGCGGGGACAGTTTTTGAGACCCAGTACTTC.

The chain employs TRBV9 and TRBJ2-5; 11 bases fit TRBD1. With 1 base clipped from V and 5 bases from J, the junction kept 10 bases outside the gene matches. The CDR3 consists of 17 residues. Looked up from germline, CDR1 is SGDLS and CDR2 is YYNGEE. This CDR3 reads CASSVSRYGQGAETQYF. The CDR3 nucleotides are TGTGCCAGCAGCGTATCCCGGTACGGACAGGGGGCCGAGACCCAGTACTTC.

The chain couples TRBV7-9 to TRBJ1-3; the match to TRBD1 covers 7 bases. Germline lookup yields CDR1 SEHNR and CDR2 FQNEAQ (reference sequence). The CDR3 has 19 amino acids. V gave up 5 bases and J gave up 0 bases; unmatched junction bases: 16. CDR3 in amino acids: CASSPVPTGLFASGNTIYF. The CDR3 nucleotides read TGTGCCAGCAGCCCCGTGCCGACAGGGCTCTTCGCCTCTGGAAACACCATATATTTT.

The rearrangement links TRBV4-1 to TRBJ1-2, with D uncertain. This CDR3 is 14 amino acids long. Germline CDR1 MGHRA, CDR2 YSYEKL. Between the trimmed V and J ends, which lost 1 base and 3 bases, there was a span of 9 bases. The chain's CDR3 is CASSQVAGDYGYTF. CDR3 DNA: TGCGCCAGCAGCCAAGTGGCGGGAGACTATGGCTACACCTTC.

The chain is built from TRBV19 and TRBJ1-4; tentatively, D is TRBD1 (6 bases). The V end lost 7 bases, the J end lost 0 bases, and 21 bases lay between the germline ends. The CDR3 has 18 residues. Germline CDR1 LNHDA, CDR2 SQIVND (reference sequence). The CDR3 DNA is TGTGCCAGTAAACGGGGGGCGCGGGCGTGGTCAACTAATGAAAAACTGTTTTTT. This gives the protein CASKRGARAWSTNEKLFF.

V is TRBV6-5 and J is TRBJ2-7, with D possibly TRBD1 on 8 matching bases. The V end lost 7 bases, the J end lost 5 bases, and 18 bases lay between the germline ends. The CDR3 covers 14 residues. In germline, CDR1 is MNHEY, CDR2 SVGAGI. CDR3 sequence: CASTLRQGRDEQYF. Here the CDR3 DNA reads TGTGCCAGCACCCTTCGACAGGGGAGGGACGAGCAGTACTTC.

The chain has TRBV9 and TRBJ2-1; TRBD2 agrees at 7 bases. The V and J ends lost 3 bases and 2 bases, in that order; junction bases with no gene match: 5. This CDR3 is built from 15 residues. Germline-derived CDR1 and CDR2 are SGDLS and YYNGEE. CDR3: CASSASGAPYNEQFF. CDR3 sequence (DNA): TGTGCCAGCAGCGCGAGCGGGGCTCCCTACAATGAGCAGTTCTTC. Using reference TRBV9 and TRBJ2-1 for the parts outside the CDR3, the full variable domain is DSGVTQTPKHLITATGQRVTLRCSPRSGDLSVYWYQQSLDQGLQFLIQYYNGEERAKGNILERFSAQQFPDLHSELNLSSLELGDSALYFCASSASGAPYNEQFFGPGTRLTVL.

The chain joins TRBV21-1 to TRBJ1-1; the D segment call TRBD1 is taken from the table without a DNA check. TRBV21-1 is assigned pseudogene status. This CDR3 has 17 amino acids. The CDR3 DNA follows: TGTGCCAGCAGAAACGCGAGGGACAGGGGGCTTGTCACTGAAGCTTTCTTT. It specifies CASRNARDRGLVTEAFF.

The rearrangement links TRBV24-1 to TRBJ1-5; 7 nucleotides match TRBD1. This CDR3 region has 13 residues. The germline gives CDR1 KGHDR, CDR2 SFDVKD. The junction had 3 bases not matched to a gene; V was cut back by 6 bases and J by 5 bases. CDR3 amino acids: CATSQGGHQPQHF. CDR3 sequence (DNA): TGTGCCACCAGTCAGGGGGGACATCAGCCCCAGCATTTT.

The chain couples TRBV7-9 to TRBJ2-1, with D hard to call. The CDR3 consists of 12 residues. V was shortened by 5 bases and J by 5 bases, with 7 bases between the two germline ends. Germline V lookup: CDR1 SEHNR, CDR2 FQNEAQ (reference sequence). CDR3 sequence (DNA): TGTGCCAGCAGCCAAAGAGACAATGAGCAGTTCTTC. Protein: CASSQRDNEQFF. The variable domain in full, with the rest retrieved from reference TRBV7-9 and TRBJ2-1, is DTGVSQNPRHKITKRGQNVTFRCDPISEHNRLYWYRQTLGQGPEFLTYFQNEAQLEKSRLLSDRFSAERPKGSFSTLEIQRTEQGDSAMYLCASSQRDNEQFFGPGTRLTVL.

The chain uses TRBV29-1 and TRBJ1-2; possibly TRBD1 for D (6 bases). Germline CDR1 and CDR2: SQVTM and ANQGSEA. CDR3 size: 13 residues. V shed 4 bases and J shed 8 bases, with 17 bases lying between them. DNA of the CDR3: TGCAGCGTTGGATACACAGGGTTTGAAGGCTACACCTTC. It yields the protein CSVGYTGFEGYTF.